The 20 T cell receptor beta chains listed next were all sequenced from one sample in a study of a mutant IDH1 vaccine in newly diagnosed glioma. The sample's time point: week 23, last vaccination. Topical imiquimod was applied with each vaccine dose, which held 300 ug of mutant IDH1 20-mer peptide. These receptors' antigens are unknown. Assay: immunoSEQ multiplex PCR; the TCRdb copy retains only in-frame clones and omits some. Among approximately 30,000 clones, approximately 82% were seen once, and the ten largest hold approximately 15%. Sample: PBMCs, taken from a glioma patient whose treatment included an IDH1 peptide vaccine. Every receptor here comes from a woman in her 30s with glioma.

The chain links TRBV18 to TRBJ2-7; D gene ambiguous. The germline gives CDR1 KGHSH, CDR2 LQKENI. V dropped 0 bases and J dropped 3 bases, with 3 bases sitting between them. The CDR3 totals 12 residues. This CDR3 is CASSPPGYEQYF. CDR3 bases: TGTGCCAGCTCACCACCGGGCTACGAGCAGTACTTC.

The chain joins TRBV7-6 to TRBJ2-1; TRBD2 aligns across 10 bases. V trimming: 5 bases; J trimming: 4 bases; junction bases outside the gene matches: 2. Germline assignment: CDR1 SGHVS and CDR2 FNYEAQ. There are 14 residues in the CDR3. Here the CDR3 reads CASSPSGGYNEQFF. CDR3 nucleotides: TGTGCCAGCAGCCCTAGCGGGGGTTACAATGAGCAGTTCTTC.

This sequence joins TRBV5-6 and TRBJ1-1; no clear D. Germline loops: CDR1 SGHDT, CDR2 YYEEEE. V lost 0 bases, J lost 7 bases, and 4 bases lay in between. This CDR3 has 11 residues. The CDR3 spells CASSLGVEAFF. DNA for the CDR3: TGTGCCAGCAGCTTGGGGGTTGAAGCTTTCTTT.

This chain connects TRBV6-1 to TRBJ1-1, with D uncertain. CDR1 is MNHNS and CDR2 is SASEGT in the germline V gene. Trimming removed 2 bases from V and 1 base from J, with 8 bases in between. The CDR3 is 14 residues long. CDR3 loop: CASSEWAANTEAFF. CDR3 in DNA: TGTGCCAGCAGTGAATGGGCAGCGAACACTGAAGCTTTCTTT.

The chain combines TRBV7-9 with TRBJ1-2, with 9 nucleotides matching TRBD1. The V gene end was trimmed by 1 base and the J gene end by 5 bases; junction bases not matched to a gene: 8. Germline CDR1 and CDR2: SEHNR and FQNEAQ (reference sequence). This CDR3 has 16 residues. DNA of the CDR3: TGTGCCAGCAGCTTAGGAACAGGGGGCGCGGGATATGGCTACACCTTC. This codes for CASSLGTGGAGYGYTF.

The V and J genes are TRBV5-1 and TRBJ2-3; 7 nucleotides align to TRBD1. V lost 6 bases and J lost 4; bases outside the gene matches: 11. Germline V lookup: CDR1 SGHRS, CDR2 YFSETQ. This CDR3 contains 15 residues. DNA of the CDR3: TGCGCCAGCACCCCGACGGGACAGAGGGCAGATACGCAGTATTTT. It translates to CASTPTGQRADTQYF. The full variable domain, in which reference TRBV5-1 and TRBJ2-3 provide the parts outside the CDR3, is KAGVTQTPRYLIKTRGQQVTLSCSPISGHRSVSWYQQTPGQGLQFLFEYFSETQRNKGNFPGRFSGRQFSNSRSEMNVSTLELGDSALYLCASTPTGQRADTQYFGPGTRLTVL.

The CDR3 spells CASSRTSGGPDEQFF. The CDR3 DNA reads as TGCGCCAGCAGCCGGACTAGCGGGGGGCCAGATGAGCAGTTCTTC. This chain uses TRBV4-3 with TRBJ2-1; 14 nucleotides align to TRBD2. Germline V gene lookup returns CDR1 LGHNA and CDR2 YSLEER. J lost 8 bases, V lost 4 bases, and 4 bases had no gene match. The CDR3 length is 15 residues.

The chain uses TRBV14 and TRBJ1-4, with D hard to call. The CDR3 contains 14 residues. CDR1 is SGHDN, CDR2 FVKESK, per germline. V dropped 3 bases and J dropped 0 bases, with 5 bases sitting between them. The CDR3 region has the DNA TGTGCCAGCAGCCAGCCTGCAACTAATGAAAAACTGTTTTTT. Its protein is CASSQPATNEKLFF.

This chain links TRBV6-5 with TRBJ2-2, with 7 positions matching TRBD1. V shed 6 bases, J shed 1 base, and the junction held 5 bases outside the gene matches. Germline CDR1 is MNHEY and CDR2 is SVGAGI. This CDR3 spans 15 amino acids. The CDR3, as DNA: TGTGCCAGCAGACGGGACAGAATGAACACCGGGGAGCTGTTTTTT. Translating gives CASRRDRMNTGELFF.

The V and J genes are TRBV5-1 and TRBJ2-2; TRBD2 might be the D (7 bases). Germline CDR1 is SGHRS and CDR2 is YFSETQ. The germline V and J ends were trimmed by 4 bases and 5 bases, with 18 bases remaining between them. This CDR3 has 16 residues. CDR3 loop: CASSPSDGGRTGELFF. The CDR3 DNA follows: TGCGCCAGCAGCCCGTCGGACGGGGGGCGTACCGGGGAGCTGTTTTTT.

This chain uses TRBV7-9 with TRBJ2-3; 12 bases match TRBD2. V shed 0 bases and J 2 bases; nucleotides not matched to a gene: 3. CDR1 and CDR2 (germline): SEHNR, FQNEAQ (reference sequence). The CDR3 sequence is 17 residues long. The CDR3 region is CASSLATSGGATDTQYF. CDR3 nucleotide sequence: TGTGCCAGCAGCTTAGCGACTAGCGGGGGTGCCACAGATACGCAGTATTTT. Supplemented by reference TRBV7-9 and TRBJ2-3, the full variable domain reads DTGVSQNPRHKITKRGQNVTFRCDPISEHNRLYWYRQTLGQGPEFLTYFQNEAQLEKSRLLSDRFSAERPKGSFSTLEIQRTEQGDSAMYLCASSLATSGGATDTQYFGPGTRLTVL.

The rearrangement uses TRBV4-3 and TRBJ1-5; D uncertain. Germline CDR1 LGHNA, CDR2 YSLEER. V was cut by 2 bases and J by 3 bases, with 11 bases left in between. This CDR3 region has 15 residues. CDR3 loop: CASSQHRALNQPQHF. In nucleotides, the CDR3 is TGCGCCAGCAGCCAACACCGGGCCCTCAATCAGCCCCAGCATTTT.

The chain joins TRBV7-2 to TRBJ2-1, with TRBD2 matching 8 bases. The V segment lost 1 base and the J segment 6 bases; nucleotides outside the gene matches: 8. This CDR3 region has 16 residues. CDR1 and CDR2 (germline): SGHTA, FQGNSA. CDR3 nucleotides: TGTGCCAGCAGCTTAGTGGGGACTAGTGGCGCCAATGAGCAGTTCTTC. This codes for CASSLVGTSGANEQFF. The variable domain in full, with the rest retrieved from reference TRBV7-2 and TRBJ2-1, is GAGVSQSPSNKVTEKGKDVELRCDPISGHTALYWYRQSLGQGLEFLIYFQGNSAPDKSGLPSDRFSAERTGGSVSTLTIQRTQQEDSAVYLCASSLVGTSGANEQFFGPGTRLTVL.

V gene TRBV18 combines with J gene TRBJ2-7; TRBD2 aligns across 10 bases. V trimming: 5 bases; J trimming: 2 bases; junction bases outside the gene matches: 3. Germline assignment: CDR1 KGHSH and CDR2 LQKENI. This CDR3 comprises 14 residues. CDR3 residues: CASSTAGGTYEQYF. CDR3 DNA sequence: TGTGCCAGCTCAACAGCGGGAGGGACCTACGAGCAGTACTTC.

The genes are TRBV5-6 and TRBJ2-2, with TRBD2 identical over 9 bases. Trimming at V came to 1 base and at J to 4 bases, leaving 5 bases not matched to a gene. The germline V gene encodes CDR1 SGHDT and CDR2 YYEEEE. CDR3 length: 16 amino acids. The CDR3 region has the DNA TGTGCCAGCAGCTTGTTAGCGGGGGTCGGCACCGGGGAGCTGTTTTTT. It is translated as CASSLLAGVGTGELFF. The whole variable domain, filled in from reference TRBV5-6 and TRBJ2-2, reads DAGVTQSPTHLIKTRGQQVTLRCSPKSGHDTVSWYQQALGQGPQFIFQYYEEEERQRGNFPDRFSGHQFPNYSSELNVNALLLGDSALYLCASSLLAGVGTGELFFGEGSRLTVL.

This chain joins TRBV2 and TRBJ1-4; no clear D. The V and J ends lost 10 bases and 2 bases respectively, with 11 bases between them. This CDR3 spans 13 amino acids. Germline V gives CDR1 SNHLY, CDR2 FYNNEI. The CDR3 loop reads CATAMGTNEKLFF. DNA of the CDR3: TGTGCCACCGCCATGGGGACTAATGAAAAACTGTTTTTT.

In this sample, this clone turned up once. The chain is built from TRBV9 and TRBJ2-2; 9 bases agree with TRBD1. The V segment lost 3 bases and the J segment 5 bases; nucleotides outside the gene matches: 5. This CDR3 has 15 residues. Germline V gene lookup returns CDR1 SGDLS and CDR2 YYNGEE. The DNA for the CDR3 is TGTGCCAGCAGCGCTCTGACAGGGGGGACCGGGGAGCTGTTTTTT. Its protein is CASSALTGGTGELFF.

This clone appeared once. V usage is TRBV2 and J usage is TRBJ1-4; possibly TRBD1 for D (5 bases). The V and J ends lost 5 bases and 5 bases respectively, with 15 bases between them. Germline loops: CDR1 SNHLY, CDR2 FYNNEI. This CDR3 region has 15 residues. DNA of the CDR3: TGTGCCAGCAGTCTACTGGGGCAGCGGAATGAAAAACTGTTTTTT. Its translation: CASSLLGQRNEKLFF.

The chain recombines TRBV5-1 with TRBJ2-3; D call uncertain. The CDR3 totals 13 residues. Trimming took off 4 bases at V and 5 bases at J, with 11 bases between the two ends. Germline V CDR1 and CDR2: SGHRS, YFSETQ. The CDR3 coding sequence is TGCGCCAGCAGCCACCGTTACGAAGATACGCAGTATTTT. The encoded protein is CASSHRYEDTQYF.

The chain employs TRBV10-1 and TRBJ1-2; the D gene is possibly TRBD1 (5 bases). Germline lookup yields CDR1 WNHNN and CDR2 SYGVQD (reference sequence). The CDR3 runs 12 residues. Trimming removed 3 bases at V and 8 bases at J, with 10 bases between. The CDR3 is CASSEPGSGYTF. The DNA for the CDR3 is TGCGCCAGCAGTGAACCAGGGAGCGGCTACACCTTC.